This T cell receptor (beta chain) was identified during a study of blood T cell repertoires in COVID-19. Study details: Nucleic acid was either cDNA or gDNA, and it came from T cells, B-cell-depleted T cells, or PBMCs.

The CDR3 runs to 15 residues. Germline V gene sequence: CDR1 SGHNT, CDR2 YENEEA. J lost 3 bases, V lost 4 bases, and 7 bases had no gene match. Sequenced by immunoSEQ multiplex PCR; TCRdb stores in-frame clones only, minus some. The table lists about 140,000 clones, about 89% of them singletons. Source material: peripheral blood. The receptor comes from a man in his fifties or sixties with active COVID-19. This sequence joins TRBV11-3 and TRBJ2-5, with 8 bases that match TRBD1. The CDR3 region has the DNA TGTGCCAGCAGCTCAGGGACAGGCGCCAAAGAGACCCAGTACTTC. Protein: CASSSGTGAKETQYF.